This T cell receptor (beta chain) was identified during a study of OX40 agonist ivuxolimab in advanced cancers. Overall study context: Ivuxolimab, which is an agonistic anti-OX40 (CD134) antibody, was administered to the patients. With a range of 23 to 79, age averaged about 59 years, and 75% to 90% were male.

Concerning this clone: Its specificity is not known. This specimen includes other DNA sequences encoding the same CDR3.

Broader study findings: At 0.1 to 3.0 mg/kg, clonal expansion of CD4+ and CD8+ blood T cells had occurred by week 6.

V lost 3 bases and J 5 bases, leaving 7 bases between the germline ends. This CDR3 has 12 amino acids. Germline V lookup: CDR1 KGHSH, CDR2 LQKENI. TCRdb's copy holds only in-frame clones and misses some; the assay was immunoSEQ multiplex PCR. This sample has roughly 66,000 clones, with under 85% found just once. Sequenced material: CD4+ or CD8+ T cells sorted from blood, taken in a trial of the OX40 agonist ivuxolimab. The receptor was derived from an adult with an advanced solid tumor such as melanoma, head and neck, liver or kidney cancer. This chain uses TRBV18 with TRBJ2-5; possible D gene TRBD2, 5 bases. The CDR3 coding sequence is TGTGCCAGCTCACCCAAGCGGGAGACCCAGTACTTC. Amino acid sequence: CASSPKRETQYF.